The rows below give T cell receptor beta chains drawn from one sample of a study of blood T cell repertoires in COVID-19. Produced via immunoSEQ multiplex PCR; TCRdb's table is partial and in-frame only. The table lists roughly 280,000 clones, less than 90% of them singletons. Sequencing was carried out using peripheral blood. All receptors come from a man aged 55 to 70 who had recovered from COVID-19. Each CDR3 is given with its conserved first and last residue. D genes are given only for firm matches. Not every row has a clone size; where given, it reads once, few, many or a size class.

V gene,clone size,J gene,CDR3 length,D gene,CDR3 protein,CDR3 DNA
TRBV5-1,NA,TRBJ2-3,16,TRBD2,CASSPTLAGSTDTQYF,TGCGCCAGCAGCCCGACACTAGCGGGTAGCACAGATACGCAGTATTTT
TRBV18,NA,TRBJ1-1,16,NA,CASSPGPRATGTEAFF,TGTGCCAGCTCACCAGGCCCCCGGGCGACGGGGACTGAAGCTTTCTTT
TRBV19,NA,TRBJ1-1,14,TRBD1,CASSIDGTGTEAFF,TGTGCCAGTAGTATAGACGGGACAGGGACTGAAGCTTTCTTT
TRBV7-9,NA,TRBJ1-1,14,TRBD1,CASSATGMFTEAFF,TGTGCCAGCAGCGCGACAGGGATGTTCACTGAAGCTTTCTTT
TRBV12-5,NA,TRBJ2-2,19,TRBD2,CASGLARLAGKTSTGELFF,TGTGCTAGTGGTTTGGCCCGACTAGCGGGAAAGACGAGTACCGGGGAGCTGTTTTTT
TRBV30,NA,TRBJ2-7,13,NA,CAWNGAASYEQYF,TGTGCCTGGAATGGGGCAGCCTCCTACGAGCAGTACTTC
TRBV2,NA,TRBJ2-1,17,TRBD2,CASEWGASGRANNEQFF,TGTGCCAGCGAGTGGGGGGCTAGCGGGAGGGCGAACAATGAGCAGTTCTTC
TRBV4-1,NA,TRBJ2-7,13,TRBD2,CASSQQLAEEQYF,TGCGCCAGCAGCCAACAGCTAGCGGAGGAGCAGTACTTC
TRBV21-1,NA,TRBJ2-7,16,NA,CASNTLGTSGSYEQYF,TGTGCCAGCAATACCCTCGGGACTAGCGGATCCTACGAGCAGTACTTC
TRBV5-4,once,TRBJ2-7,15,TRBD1,CASSLDLAGGYEQYF,TGTGCCAGCAGCTTGGATCTCGCAGGGGGCTACGAGCAGTACTTC
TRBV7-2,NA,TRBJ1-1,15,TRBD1,CASSPPGTGNTEAFF,TGTGCCAGCAGCCCACCCGGGACAGGGAACACTGAAGCTTTCTTT
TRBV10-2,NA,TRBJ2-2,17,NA,CASSGPGSGANTGELFF,TGCGCCAGCAGTGGGCCGGGTAGCGGTGCCAACACCGGGGAGCTGTTTTTT
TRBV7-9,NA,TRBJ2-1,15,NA,CASSLGPQVGHEQFF,TGTGCCAGCAGCTTAGGCCCCCAGGTGGGCCATGAGCAGTTCTTC
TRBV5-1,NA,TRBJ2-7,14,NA,CASSLPGSPYEQYF,TGCGCCAGCAGCTTGCCAGGGTCTCCCTACGAGCAGTACTTC
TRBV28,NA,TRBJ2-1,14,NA,CASAPQGRGNEQFF,TGTGCCAGCGCCCCCCAGGGTAGGGGCAATGAGCAGTTCTTC
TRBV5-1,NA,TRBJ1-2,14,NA,CASSSLRGDYGYTF,TGCGCCAGCAGCTCGCTCAGGGGCGACTATGGCTACACCTTC
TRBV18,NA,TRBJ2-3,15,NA,CASSQGSGSTDTQYF,TGTGCCAGCTCACAGGGAAGCGGTAGCACAGATACGCAGTATTTT
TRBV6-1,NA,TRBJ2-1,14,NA,CASSEKLGWDEQFF,TGTGCCAGCAGTGAAAAACTAGGGTGGGATGAGCAGTTCTTC